This TCR beta chain was recorded in a study of human T cells and chemical hapten exposure. Overall study: Epicutaneous patch tests delivered 0.01% DPC to the upper back, with evaluation at 6 days. A mostly female patient group had alopecia areata, totalis or universalis.

Library construction involved attaching unique molecular identifiers to individual cDNA molecules, which allowed quantitative, reproducible TCR counting. TCRdb used MiXCR to reprocess the RACE reads, holding one entry per CDR3 protein. The profile shows about 400,000 distinct CDR3 sequences, about 6.9% of them singletons. V was clipped by 3 bases and J by 0 bases, with 9 bases between them. Per germline, CDR1 DFQATT and CDR2 SNEGSKA (reference sequence). CDR3 length: 14 residues. Described time point: patch test 2, 6 weeks after DPC sensitization. The sample's treatment: therapeutic diphenylcyclopropenone sensitization with weekly scalp DPC. Study-wide points: No shift was seen in TCRs above 1 in 1000 frequency with DPC sensitization.

This clonotype was observed a few times. Its specificity is not known. J is TRBJ1-5 and V is TRBV20-1; D remains unclear. The source is a woman under 30 with alopecia areata. Some clones in this sample may be carry-over from other donors' samples. The material was whole blood, obtained in connection with sensitization to the hapten diphenylcyclopropenone (DPC). This CDR3 is CSASWAVSNQPQHF. The CDR3 DNA reads TGCAGTGCTAGCTGGGCGGTTAGCAATCAGCCCCAGCATTTT.